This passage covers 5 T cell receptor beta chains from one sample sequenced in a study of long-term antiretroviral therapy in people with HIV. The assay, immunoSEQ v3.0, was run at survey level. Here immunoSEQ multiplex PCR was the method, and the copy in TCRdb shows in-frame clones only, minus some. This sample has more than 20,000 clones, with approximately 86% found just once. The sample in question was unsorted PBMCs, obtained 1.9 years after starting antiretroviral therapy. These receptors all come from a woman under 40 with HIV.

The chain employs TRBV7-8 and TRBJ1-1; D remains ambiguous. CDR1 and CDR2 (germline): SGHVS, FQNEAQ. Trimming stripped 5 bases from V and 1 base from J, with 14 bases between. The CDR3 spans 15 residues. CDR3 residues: CASSHTRTANTEAFF. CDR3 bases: TGTGCCAGCAGCCATACCAGAACAGCGAACACTGAAGCTTTCTTT.

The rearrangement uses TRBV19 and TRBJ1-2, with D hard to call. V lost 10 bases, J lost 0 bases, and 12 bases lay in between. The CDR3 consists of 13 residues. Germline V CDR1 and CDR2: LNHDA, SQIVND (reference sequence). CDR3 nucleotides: TGTGCCACCTCCCCTGTTCCTAACTATGGCTACACCTTC. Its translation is CATSPVPNYGYTF.

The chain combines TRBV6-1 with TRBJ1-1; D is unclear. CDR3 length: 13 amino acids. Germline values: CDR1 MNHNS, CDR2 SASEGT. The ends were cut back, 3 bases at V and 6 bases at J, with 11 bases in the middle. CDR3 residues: CASSEGRLSEAFF. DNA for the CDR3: TGTGCCAGCAGTGAGGGTCGGCTATCTGAAGCTTTCTTT.

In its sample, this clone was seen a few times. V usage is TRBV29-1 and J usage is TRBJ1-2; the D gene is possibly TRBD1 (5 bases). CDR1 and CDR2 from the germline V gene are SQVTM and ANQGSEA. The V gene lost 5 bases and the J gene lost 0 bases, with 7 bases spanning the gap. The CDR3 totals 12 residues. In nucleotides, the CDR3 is TGCAGCGTTTCAGGGTCTAACTATGGCTACACCTTC. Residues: CSVSGSNYGYTF.

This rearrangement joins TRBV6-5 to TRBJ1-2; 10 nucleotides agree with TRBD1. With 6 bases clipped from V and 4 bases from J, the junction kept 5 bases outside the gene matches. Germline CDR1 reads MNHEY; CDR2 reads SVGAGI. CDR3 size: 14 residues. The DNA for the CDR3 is TGTGCCAGCAGGTCCGGGACAGGGGCCTATGGCTACACCTTC. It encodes CASRSGTGAYGYTF.